This T cell receptor beta chain comes out of a study of blood T cell repertoires in COVID-19. Study overall: Sites in the United States, Italy and Spain provided acute and convalescent COVID-19 samples. T cells, B-cell-depleted T cells, or PBMCs supplied cDNA or gDNA.

Method: immunoSEQ multiplex PCR; TCRdb's copy keeps in-frame clones and lacks some. The sample includes about 140,000 clones, just under 80% of them seen just once. V was pared by 7 bases and J by 3 bases, with 9 bases of the junction left unmatched. The CDR3 runs 16 residues. Germline-derived CDR1 and CDR2 are MDHEN and SYDVKM. This sequence joins TRBV28 and TRBJ2-7; 13 positions match TRBD2. The sequencing input was peripheral blood. This receptor was taken from a woman aged 60-75 years with acute or convalescent COVID-19. CDR3 DNA: TGTGCCAGCACCAGGACTAGCGGGAGCTTTTACTACGAGCAGTACTTC. Amino acid sequence: CASTRTSGSFYYEQYF. Based on the CDR3 plus reference TRBV28 and TRBJ2-7, the full variable domain is DVKVTQSSRYLVKRTGEKVFLECVQDMDHENMFWYRQDPGLGLRLIYFSYDVKMKEKGDIPEGYSVSREKKERFSLILESASTNQTSMYLCASTRTSGSFYYEQYFGPGTRLTVT.